This passage covers 5 T cell receptor beta chains from one sample sequenced in a study of shared clonotypes between healthy human individuals. The assay was immunoSEQ multiplex PCR, and TCRdb's table has in-frame clones only and misses some. Of some 2,500,000 clones in the sample, 80% to 95% were seen once. The material sequenced was naive CD4+ T cells from PBMCs. Subset described: CD45RA+ positively selected. These receptors were obtained from a man younger than 35 in good health. Some clones in this sample may be carry-over from other donors' samples.

V is TRBV28 and J is TRBJ2-7; D possibly uses TRBD1 or TRBD2 (5 bases each). This CDR3 is 15 amino acids long. CDR1 is MDHEN, CDR2 SYDVKM, per germline. Trimming stripped 6 bases from V and 0 bases from J, with 15 bases between. As DNA, the CDR3 is TGTGCCAGCAGGGGGGTTTGGGGCCGCTCCTACGAGCAGTACTTC. Translated, it gives CASRGVWGRSYEQYF.

As concerns this clone: The sample carries other DNA sequences with the same CDR3. V is TRBV5-1 and J is TRBJ1-2; no clear D gene. The CDR3 loop spans 14 amino acids. Germline V gives CDR1 SGHRS, CDR2 YFSETQ. The V and J ends lost 0 bases and 2 bases respectively, with 8 bases between them. CDR3 DNA sequence: TGCGCCAGCAGCTTGGGTGGCGCGAACTATGGCTACACCTTC. Amino acids: CASSLGGANYGYTF. Full variable domain (outside the CDR3, taken from reference TRBV5-1 and TRBJ1-2): KAGVTQTPRYLIKTRGQQVTLSCSPISGHRSVSWYQQTPGQGLQFLFEYFSETQRNKGNFPGRFSGRQFSNSRSEMNVSTLELGDSALYLCASSLGGANYGYTFGSGTRLTVV.

This chain joins TRBV30 and TRBJ1-1; D ambiguous. The CDR3 sequence is 15 residues long. V dropped 0 bases and J dropped 1 base, with 12 bases sitting between them. Germline lookup yields CDR1 GTSNPN and CDR2 SVGIG (reference sequence). In nucleotides, the CDR3 is TGTGCCTGGAGTGTACCGCCATATCGGAACACTGAAGCTTTCTTT. Its translation is CAWSVPPYRNTEAFF.

V gene TRBV27 combines with J gene TRBJ2-2; TRBD1 matches at 12 bases. This CDR3 has 16 amino acids. The V gene's germline CDR1 is MNHEY and CDR2 SMNVEV (reference sequence). The V gene end was trimmed by 6 bases and the J gene end by 5 bases; junction bases not matched to a gene: 7. The CDR3 loop reads CASSWGQGARTGELFF. The CDR3 DNA follows: TGTGCCAGCAGCTGGGGACAGGGGGCGCGGACCGGGGAGCTGTTTTTT.

The CDR3 reads CASSTTGGSAQYF. CDR3 DNA sequence: TGTGCCAGCAGCACAACAGGGGGCAGCGCCCAGTACTTC. The V gene is TRBV7-8, the J gene TRBJ2-5, with TRBD1 matching 9 bases. This CDR3 is built from 13 residues. After removal of 5 bases from V and 9 bases from J, the junction contained 7 bases not matched to a gene. Germline CDR1 SGHVS, CDR2 FQNEAQ.